The source of this TCR beta chain is a study of T cell responses to AZD1222 COVID-19 vaccine. Study-wide results and limits: After two AZD1222 doses, spike-specific TCR breadth and depth rose versus day 0. Regions 160-218 and 743-854 held dominance among vaccine-associated CD4 TCRs, which spanned spike.

V lost 5 bases, J lost 10 bases, and 13 bases stayed unmatched. Per the germline V gene, CDR1 is SGHTA and CDR2 is FQGNSA. This CDR3 has 14 residues. The protocol was immunoSEQ multiplex PCR, while the TCRdb copy is restricted to in-frame clones and leaves out a portion. This repertoire shows nearly 200,000 clones, 80% to 95% found once; its top ten account for approximately 1%. In the case of this clone: Its matching antigen is unknown.

V and J are TRBV7-2 and TRBJ1-1; TRBD1 matches 7 bases. The specimen comprised peripheral blood, sampled 28 days after the second AZD1222 dose. The sequence came from an adult who received the AZD1222 COVID-19 vaccine. The CDR3 loop reads CASSPQGQLRGAFF. Here the CDR3 DNA reads TGTGCCAGCAGCCCCCAGGGACAGCTAAGAGGAGCTTTCTTT.